A selection of T cell receptor beta chains follows, all from one sample in a study of shared T cell receptors in the human thymus. Data came from immunoSEQ multiplex PCR; TCRdb stores just in-frame clones and leaves some out. Of approximately 730,000 clones listed, 80% to 90% are singletons. Another study also made use of these data, one on human thymus T cells.

The sample was thymocytes. The receptor source for this set is a girl in the first two years of life with a congenital heart defect. CDR3s include the opening cysteine and the closing phenylalanine or tryptophan. Each record gives: clone size, V gene, D gene, J gene, CDR3 DNA, CDR3 protein. D genes are given only for firm matches. Size tells how often a clone was seen (once, few, many) or the class of an expanded clone, and some rows leave it out.

.	TRBV19	TRBD1	TRBJ1-5	TGTGCCAGTAGTGGAGACAGGGGAGAACTTTATAGCAATCAGCCCCAGCATTTT	CASSGDRGELYSNQPQHF
.	TRBV9	.	TRBJ2-2	TGTGCCAGCAGCGTAGATCTCTCGAACACCGGGGAGCTGTTTTTT	CASSVDLSNTGELFF
.	TRBV19	.	TRBJ1-6	TGTGCCAGTAGTTACATGGCCTCGGGGACCTATAATTCACCCCTCCACTTT	CASSYMASGTYNSPLHF
.	TRBV11-2	.	TRBJ1-1	TGTGCCAGCAGCTTAGGCGGAGGGACGAACACTGAAGCTTTCTTT	CASSLGGGTNTEAFF
few	TRBV5-4	TRBD1	TRBJ2-7	TGTGCCAGCAGCCCGACCCCCGGGACAGGGGTCGGGGTCTCCTACGAGCAGTACTTC	CASSPTPGTGVGVSYEQYF
.	TRBV4-1	.	TRBJ1-5	TGCGCCAGCAGCCAACCACAGGGAGTATGGCAGCCCCAGCATTTT	CASSQPQGVWQPQHF
.	TRBV7-9	.	TRBJ1-3	TGTGCCAGCAGCTTAGTACGCCCAGAGACTCGAAACACCATATATTTT	CASSLVRPETRNTIYF
.	TRBV7-9	TRBD1	TRBJ2-2	TGTGCCAGCAGCAAAAACAGGGGGCTTAACGGGGAGCTGTTTTTT	CASSKNRGLNGELFF
.	TRBV29-1	TRBD1	TRBJ1-2	TGCAGCGTTGGCGGGAGCGGGAGACAGGGCTATGGCTACACCTTC	CSVGGSGRQGYGYTF
.	TRBV2	.	TRBJ1-1	TGTGCCAGCTCTGGGGGGAGGGCGTGGGCTTTCTTT	CASSGGRAWAFF
.	TRBV15	.	TRBJ1-5	TGTGCCACCAGCGGCCTCCGGGAGGGGAAGCCCCAGCATTTT	CATSGLREGKPQHF
.	TRBV27	TRBD1	TRBJ1-1	TGTGCCAGCAGACCTGACAAGGGACAGGGAACCACTGAAGCTTTCTTT	CASRPDKGQGTTEAFF
.	TRBV27	TRBD2	TRBJ2-3	TGTGCCAGCAGTCTCCCCGAAGGACTAGCGGGGGTAGATACGCAGTATTTT	CASSLPEGLAGVDTQYF
.	TRBV19	.	TRBJ1-1	TGTGCCAGTAGCCCTACTGGCACAGCAGCTGACACTGAAGCTTTCTTT	CASSPTGTAADTEAFF
.	TRBV18	.	TRBJ1-1	TGTGCCAGCTCACAGTCCAGGGTGACTGAAGCTTTCTTT	CASSQSRVTEAFF
few	TRBV6-6	.	TRBJ1-5	TGTGCCAGCAGTTACCCCAATGACAGTGGCAATCAGCCCCAGCATTTT	CASSYPNDSGNQPQHF
once	TRBV4-3	.	TRBJ1-1	TGCGCCAGCAGCCAAGATGTAGCTAACACTGAAGCTTTCTTT	CASSQDVANTEAFF
.	TRBV9	TRBD2	TRBJ2-3	TGTGCCAGCAGCGTTCTATGGCGGGGGAGCACAGATACGCAGTATTTT	CASSVLWRGSTDTQYF
few	TRBV25-1	.	TRBJ2-1	TGTGCCAGCAGTGAAACCCAGGGTAATGAGCAGTTCTTC	CASSETQGNEQFF
.	TRBV12-5	.	TRBJ1-4	TGTGCTAGTGGTTTGGTACTAAAGGGGACAACTAATGAAAAACTGTTTTTT	CASGLVLKGTTNEKLFF
.	TRBV6-5	TRBD2	TRBJ2-2	TGTGCCAGCAGTTGGCTAGCGGGGGGCCTCACCGGGGAGCTGTTTTTT	CASSWLAGGLTGELFF
once	TRBV4-3	.	TRBJ2-3	TGCGCCAGCAGCCAAGGGGGGCTGGATACGCAGTATTTT	CASSQGGLDTQYF
.	TRBV4-1	.	TRBJ1-1	TGCGCCAGCAGCCAACCAATTCGACAGGAGAACACTGAAGCTTTCTTT	CASSQPIRQENTEAFF
.	TRBV5-1	.	TRBJ2-1	TGCGCCAGCAGCTTGGCGAAAACTCTCCGTTTCAATGAGCAGTTCTTC	CASSLAKTLRFNEQFF
.	TRBV27	TRBD1	TRBJ2-3	TGTGCCAGCAGCCCACAGGGGGCGCCAGATACGCAGTATTTT	CASSPQGAPDTQYF
.	TRBV6-6	.	TRBJ1-2	TGTGCCAGCAGCCCAGGACAGACAGACTATGGCTACACCTTC	CASSPGQTDYGYTF
.	TRBV18	.	TRBJ2-1	TGTGCCAGCTCACCAGCGTTTCAGGGGAATGAGCAGTTCTTC	CASSPAFQGNEQFF
.	TRBV19	.	TRBJ1-2	TGTGCCAGTAGTATGCGGGGCGACTATGGCTACACCTTC	CASSMRGDYGYTF
.	TRBV7-2	TRBD2	TRBJ2-5	TGTGCCAGCAGCTCCCCGAGGGGACTAGATGAAGAGACCCAGTACTTC	CASSSPRGLDEETQYF
.	TRBV9	TRBD2	TRBJ2-2	TGTGCCAGCAGCTTGAGGACTAGCGGGCTCGGGGAGCTGTTTTTT	CASSLRTSGLGELFF
.	TRBV9	TRBD2	TRBJ2-7	TGTGCCAGCAGCCCGGGGGCCCGACTAGCGGGGGGCCACCAGCAGTACTTC	CASSPGARLAGGHQQYF
few	TRBV2	.	TRBJ1-1	.	CASSNRQLKLSLDKAPDSPAEAFF
.	TRBV6-5	TRBD1	TRBJ1-5	TGTGCCAGCAGTCACCGAGACAGGGGGCAGCCCCAGCATTTT	CASSHRDRGQPQHF
.	TRBV5-1	.	TRBJ1-1	TGCGCCAGCAGCATGGCCGGGCCCAAGGGGACTGAAGCTTTCTTT	CASSMAGPKGTEAFF
.	TRBV29-1	.	TRBJ1-2	TGCAGCGTTGAACGAATTTGTGACGCGAGGGATAACTATGGCTACACCTTC	CSVERICDARDNYGYTF
.	TRBV4-2	TRBD2	TRBJ2-1	TGTGCCAGCAGCAAGGGACTAGCGTCCTACAATGAGCAGTTCTTC	CASSKGLASYNEQFF
few	TRBV14	TRBD2	TRBJ2-1	TGTGCCAGCAGGCCATCGGGGGGGCCCAACAATGAGCAGTTCTTC	CASRPSGGPNNEQFF
.	TRBV6-5	.	TRBJ2-3	TGTGCCAGCAGTTGTCCGGGGACAGATACGCAGTATTTT	CASSCPGTDTQYF
.	TRBV30	.	TRBJ1-5	TGTGCCTGGAGTGTAGGCCGTCGGGAGCCCCAGCATTTT	CAWSVGRREPQHF
.	TRBV5-1	TRBD1	TRBJ2-7	TGCGCCAGCAGCTTGGACGGGACAGGGCCATACGAGCAGTACTTC	CASSLDGTGPYEQYF
.	TRBV29-1	TRBD1	TRBJ1-2	TGCAGCGTTGAAGATTGGGACAGGGGCGGCTACACCTTC	CSVEDWDRGGYTF
few	TRBV4-3	.	TRBJ2-3	TGCGCCAGCAGCCAAGAGGACGGCAGGGGTCCCCTTAGCACAGATACGCAGTATTTT	CASSQEDGRGPLSTDTQYF
few	TRBV4-3	.	TRBJ2-3	TGCGCCAGCAGCCAAGATGACTCGCCAGATACGCAGTATTTT	CASSQDDSPDTQYF
.	TRBV21-1	.	TRBJ2-7	TGTGCCAGCAGCAAAGCGCCAAGGGGCAGAAACCTAACCGCCTACGAGCAGTACTTC	CASSKAPRGRNLTAYEQYF
.	TRBV10-3	.	TRBJ1-5	TGTGCCATCAGTGAGGGGGTGGGGAGTAGCAATCAGCCCCAGCATTTT	CAISEGVGSSNQPQHF
.	TRBV7-9	.	TRBJ1-1	TGTGCCAGCAGCTTGGTGGCCTCGAACACTGAAGCTTTCTTT	CASSLVASNTEAFF